A single sample is the source of the 14 T cell receptor beta chains below, sequenced in a study of early T cells in non-severe SARS-CoV-2 infection. TCRdb called the 5' RACE reads again in MiXCR, with one record for every CDR3 protein. Of some 80,000 distinct CDR3 sequences listed, 5% are singletons. This material consisted of whole blood, taken at baseline. Receptors were obtained from an adult who was a healthcare worker with PCR-confirmed SARS-CoV-2 infection or an uninfected control (not recorded which).

The rearrangement links TRBV12-3 or TRBV12-4 to TRBJ1-1; tentatively, D is TRBD1 (5 bases). CDR3 length: 14 residues. The V gene lost 6 bases and the J gene lost 4 bases, with 15 bases spanning the gap. CDR3 in DNA: TGTGCCAGCAGGTATGATCCGGGGCGCACTGAAGCTTTCTTT. Translating gives CASRYDPGRTEAFF.

This clonotype came up many times. This chain uses TRBV10-2 with TRBJ2-7; D is perhaps TRBD1 (8 bases). The germline V gene encodes CDR1 WSHSY and CDR2 SAAADI. The CDR3 loop spans 14 amino acids. V lost 6 bases and J 2 bases, leaving 14 bases between the germline ends. The CDR3 here is CASRSGTGPYEQYF. The DNA of the CDR3 is TGCGCCAGCAGGAGCGGGACAGGTCCCTACGAGCAGTACTTC.

This clonotype appeared many times. The V gene is TRBV6-5, the J gene TRBJ2-1; TRBD1 matches 7 bases. The V gene's germline CDR1 is MNHEY and CDR2 SVGAGI. This CDR3 spans 14 amino acids. The ends lost 5 bases at V and 5 bases at J; junction bases unmatched: 6. CDR3 sequence reads: CASSETDRDNEQFF. CDR3 DNA sequence: TGTGCCAGCAGTGAAACAGACAGGGACAATGAGCAGTTCTTC.

A few counts support this clonotype. V usage is TRBV7-4 and J usage is TRBJ1-5, with D unresolved. Deletions cut 1 base from V and 4 bases from J, with 38 bases between. There are 24 residues in the CDR3. Germline lookup yields CDR1 SGHVT and CDR2 SQSDAQ. The CDR3 sequence is CASSLESPNLDPEGSPSGNQPQHF. CDR3 nucleotide sequence: TGTGCCAGCAGCTTAGAATCCCCCAACTTGGACCCCGAGGGAAGTCCGTCCGGTAATCAGCCCCAGCATTTT.

This clonotype was seen many times. The chain uses TRBV6-5 and TRBJ2-7, with a tentative D call TRBD2 (5 bases). Germline loops: CDR1 MNHEY, CDR2 SVGAGI. Trimming removed 4 bases from V and 3 bases from J, with 13 bases in between. CDR3 length: 14 residues. Here the CDR3 reads CASSFSFGSYEQYF. For the CDR3, the DNA is TGTGCCAGCAGTTTCTCCTTTGGGAGCTACGAGCAGTACTTC.

This CDR3 is CASSIGLASYTGELFF. The CDR3, as DNA: TGTGCCAGTAGTATCGGACTAGCTTCTTACACCGGGGAGCTGTTTTTT. J is TRBJ2-2 and V is TRBV19; TRBD2 matches at 8 bases. The germline CDR1 and CDR2 sequences are LNHDA and SQIVND (reference sequence). The CDR3 covers 16 residues. V dropped 3 bases and J dropped 3; count of bases not matched to a gene: 6.

This clonotype was detected ten times or more. The J gene is TRBJ2-7, the V gene TRBV10-3; TRBD1 matches 9 bases. The CDR3 spans 19 residues. Germline CDR1 and CDR2: ENHRY and SYGVKD. With V trimmed by 0 bases and J by 3 bases, 15 bases remained unmatched. The CDR3: CAISESGTGRLAHDYEQYF. The CDR3 DNA is TGTGCCATCAGTGAGTCGGGGACAGGGCGCTTGGCCCACGACTACGAGCAGTACTTC.

There are many counts of this clonotype. The chain couples TRBV11-2 to TRBJ2-5, with D tentatively TRBD1 or TRBD2 (5 bases each). Per the germline V gene, CDR1 is SGHAT and CDR2 is FQNNGV. With 5 bases removed from V and 2 bases from J, the gap between germline ends came to 9 bases. There are 13 residues in the CDR3. CDR3 sequence (DNA): TGTGCCAGCAGCCCGGGGCAGCAAGAGACCCAGTACTTC. It is translated as CASSPGQQETQYF.

This clonotype showed up just a few times. This chain uses TRBV27 with TRBJ2-2; TRBD2 agrees at 7 bases. Trimming at V came to 3 bases and at J to 6 bases, leaving 13 bases not matched to a gene. This CDR3 has 17 amino acids. Per germline, CDR1 MNHEY and CDR2 SMNVEV (reference sequence). DNA for the CDR3: TGTGCCAGCAGTTTTTACCTGAGTCCAGGGAGGGCCGGGGAGCTGTTTTTT. This gives the protein CASSFYLSPGRAGELFF.

This clonotype was picked up many times. The gene calls are TRBV6-5 and TRBJ1-2, with D unresolved. The V gene's germline CDR1 is MNHEY and CDR2 SVGAGI. Trimming took 0 bases from V and 3 from J, leaving 8 bases between them. The CDR3 is 14 amino acids. The CDR3 sequence is CASSYSPGYYGYTF. As DNA, the CDR3 is TGTGCCAGCAGTTACTCGCCAGGATACTATGGCTACACCTTC.

There are many counts of this clonotype. V is TRBV4-1 and J is TRBJ1-2, with D unclear. This CDR3 comprises 14 residues. CDR1 is MGHRA, CDR2 YSYEKL, per germline. Trimming pared 0 bases from V and 1 base from J, leaving 6 bases between. The CDR3 DNA reads TGCGCCAGCAGCCAAGACCAGCTTAACTATGGCTACACCTTC. The encoded protein is CASSQDQLNYGYTF.

This clonotype came up many times. The rearrangement uses TRBV7-6 and TRBJ2-1; D is possibly TRBD1 (6 bases). The CDR3 has 14 amino acids. Per the germline V gene, CDR1 is SGHVS and CDR2 is FNYEAQ. Between the trimmed V and J ends, which lost 4 bases and 9 bases, there was a span of 16 bases. The CDR3 sequence: CASSSQGWGSEQFF. The CDR3 nucleotides read TGTGCCAGCAGCTCACAGGGATGGGGTAGTGAGCAGTTCTTC.

This clonotype was seen more than once but under ten times. The J gene is TRBJ1-5, the V gene TRBV3-1; D is ambiguous. Between the trimmed V and J ends, which lost 0 bases and 2 bases, there was a span of 2 bases. This CDR3 has 13 residues. The V gene's germline CDR1 is LGHDT and CDR2 YNNKEL (reference sequence). CDR3 coding DNA: TGTGCCAGCAGCCAAGACCGCAATCAGCCCCAGCATTTT. Residues: CASSQDRNQPQHF. The full variable domain, rest sourced from reference TRBV3-1 and TRBJ1-5, is DTAVSQTPKYLVTQMGNDKSIKCEQNLGHDTMYWYKQDSKKFLKIMFSYNNKELIINETVPNRFSPKSPDKAHLNLHINSLELGDSAVYFCASSQDRNQPQHFGDGTRLSIL.

This clonotype was counted only a few times. The chain combines TRBV10-3 with TRBJ2-1, with D hard to call. Trimming removed 4 bases from V and 7 bases from J, with 5 bases in between. CDR1 and CDR2 (germline): ENHRY, SYGVKD. There are 11 residues in the CDR3. The CDR3 protein is CAISVGNEQFF. CDR3 coding DNA: TGTGCCATCAGTGTAGGGAATGAGCAGTTCTTC.